Each of the 21 T cell receptor beta chains below was sequenced from the same sample in a study of T cells in localized non-small cell lung cancer. The assay was immunoSEQ multiplex PCR, and TCRdb's table has in-frame clones only and misses some. The table has around 50,000 clones, about 83% seen once. Material: peripheral blood, obtained before any cancer treatment. These receptors were collected from a female donor of 60 years or more with stage II squamous cell lung carcinoma.

The chain recombines TRBV7-3 with TRBJ2-1, with D unclear. This CDR3 has 12 residues. V was pared by 5 bases and J by 4 bases, with 6 bases between. The V gene's germline CDR1 is SGHTA and CDR2 FQGTGA. The CDR3 DNA reads TGTGCCAGCAGCCGTGGGTACAATGAGCAGTTCTTC. Amino acids: CASSRGYNEQFF.

The J gene is TRBJ1-5, the V gene TRBV7-2, with D hard to call. Trimming left V 4 bases short and J 5 bases short, with 12 bases between. This CDR3 region has 14 residues. The germline V gene encodes CDR1 SGHTA and CDR2 FQGNSA. In DNA, the CDR3 is TGTGCCAGCAGCTCCCGGGCTTCTTATCAGCCCCAGCATTTT. It is translated as CASSSRASYQPQHF.

The chain combines TRBV6-1 with TRBJ2-2; TRBD1 matches 7 bases. V shed 5 bases, J shed 2 bases, and the junction held 5 bases outside the gene matches. Germline V gene data show CDR1 as MNHNS and CDR2 as SASEGT. The CDR3 covers 15 residues. CDR3 coding DNA: TGTGCCAGCAGTTCCGGGACAGCCAACACCGGGGAGCTGTTTTTT. Amino acids: CASSSGTANTGELFF.

The J gene is TRBJ1-4, the V gene TRBV5-1; 8 bases agree with TRBD1. Unmatched junction bases numbered 10, after V lost 6 bases and J lost 0 bases. CDR1 and CDR2 from the germline V gene are SGHRS and YFSETQ. The CDR3 is 17 residues long. DNA of the CDR3: TGCGCCAGCAAAACTTCGACAGGGGCTGCAACTAATGAAAAACTGTTTTTT. Its protein is CASKTSTGAATNEKLFF.

This clone was recorded only once. The V call is TRBV27, the J call TRBJ1-4, with TRBD1 identical over 7 bases. The germline gives CDR1 MNHEY, CDR2 SMNVEV (reference sequence). J gave up 7 bases and V 2 bases, and 7 bases lay outside the gene matches. This CDR3 has 15 residues. The CDR3: CASSLGQVRSEKLFF. Here the CDR3 DNA reads TGTGCCAGCAGTTTAGGACAGGTTAGAAGTGAAAAACTGTTTTTT.

The chain is built from TRBV7-6 and TRBJ2-2; possible D gene TRBD1, 6 bases. V shed 5 bases and J shed 0 bases, with 10 bases lying between them. The CDR3 consists of 15 residues. CDR1 and CDR2 from the germline V gene are SGHVS and FNYEAQ. For the CDR3, the DNA is TGTGCCAGCAGCCCGACAGGAGCGAACACCGGGGAGCTGTTTTTT. It translates to CASSPTGANTGELFF. Together with reference TRBV7-6 and TRBJ2-2, the CDR3 gives the full variable domain: GAGVSQSPRYKVTKRGQDVALRCDPISGHVSLYWYRQALGQGPEFLTYFNYEAQQDKSGLPNDRFSAERPEGSISTLTIQRTEQRDSAMYRCASSPTGANTGELFFGEGSRLTVL.

V and J are TRBV6-1 and TRBJ1-2; 9 bases match TRBD1. Germline V gene sequence: CDR1 MNHNS, CDR2 SASEGT. CDR3 length equals 15 residues. V trimming: 6 bases; J trimming: 4 bases; junction bases outside the gene matches: 9. In nucleotides, the CDR3 is TGTGCCAGCAGAGTATCGGACAGGGGCCCCTATGGCTACACCTTC. As protein: CASRVSDRGPYGYTF.

DNA for the CDR3: TGTGCCAGCAGCAATGCCCCCACCTCGGGACTCCGCACCGGGGAGCTGTTTTTT. This gives the protein CASSNAPTSGLRTGELFF. The chain couples TRBV7-3 to TRBJ2-2; a possible D gene is TRBD2 (6 bases). This CDR3 is 18 amino acids long. Trimming pared 5 bases from V and 4 bases from J, leaving 23 bases between. Germline CDR1 SGHTA, CDR2 FQGTGA.

The V call is TRBV9, the J call TRBJ1-1; D gene uncertain. The germline V and J ends were trimmed by 0 bases and 4 bases, with 10 bases remaining between them. This CDR3 is 14 amino acids long. Germline V lookup: CDR1 SGDLS, CDR2 YYNGEE. The CDR3 DNA reads TGTGCCAGCAGCGTAGATGGTACGAGCACTGAAGCTTTCTTT. Its translation is CASSVDGTSTEAFF. The full variable domain, with the rest looked up from reference TRBV9 and TRBJ1-1, is DSGVTQTPKHLITATGQRVTLRCSPRSGDLSVYWYQQSLDQGLQFLIQYYNGEERAKGNILERFSAQQFPDLHSELNLSSLELGDSALYFCASSVDGTSTEAFFGQGTRLTVV.

This sequence joins TRBV5-1 and TRBJ2-3; 7 bases align to TRBD2. Germline V gene lookup returns CDR1 SGHRS and CDR2 YFSETQ. The CDR3 spans 13 residues. V trimming: 9 bases; J trimming: 0 bases; junction bases outside the gene matches: 4. The CDR3 bases are TGCGCCACCAAGCGGGGCAGCACAGATACGCAGTATTTT. As protein: CATKRGSTDTQYF.

The chain uses TRBV7-9 and TRBJ1-1, with TRBD1 identical over 7 bases. CDR1 is SEHNR and CDR2 is FQNEAQ in the germline V gene (reference sequence). With 5 bases clipped from V and 5 bases from J, the junction kept 8 bases outside the gene matches. This CDR3 has 14 amino acids. The CDR3 loop reads CASSLNQQGTEAFF. The CDR3 nucleotides read TGTGCCAGCAGCCTTAACCAACAGGGGACTGAAGCTTTCTTT.

V and J are TRBV7-9 and TRBJ1-1, with D uncertain. The germline V gene encodes CDR1 SEHNR and CDR2 FQNEAQ (reference sequence). The CDR3 consists of 15 residues. V shed 5 bases and J shed 0 bases, with 13 bases lying between them. The CDR3 loop reads CASSRTREVNTEAFF. As DNA, the CDR3 is TGTGCCAGCAGCCGAACGCGGGAGGTGAACACTGAAGCTTTCTTT.

The chain uses TRBV27 and TRBJ2-5; D is possibly TRBD2 (6 bases). CDR1 is MNHEY and CDR2 is SMNVEV in the germline V gene (reference sequence). The V end was cut by 2 bases, the J end by 5 bases, with 12 bases between. This CDR3 has 14 amino acids. The CDR3 is CASSLLGGTETQYF. As DNA, the CDR3 is TGTGCCAGCAGTTTACTCGGGGGAACCGAGACCCAGTACTTC.

This rearrangement joins TRBV7-9 to TRBJ1-1; 8 nucleotides align to TRBD1. Germline V gives CDR1 SEHNR, CDR2 FQNEAQ (reference sequence). CDR3 length equals 17 residues. With 4 bases clipped from V and 3 bases from J, the junction kept 13 bases outside the gene matches. The CDR3 DNA sequence: TGTGCCAGCAGCTCCAGGACAGGGTCCATAGTGGACACTGAAGCTTTCTTT. Protein sequence: CASSSRTGSIVDTEAFF.

The chain is built from TRBV27 and TRBJ1-2, with a tentative D call TRBD1 (6 bases). The CDR3 is 13 residues long. CDR1 and CDR2 from the germline V gene are MNHEY and SMNVEV (reference sequence). Deletions cut 6 bases from V and 2 bases from J, with 10 bases between. The CDR3 spells CASRGTSNYGYTF. The CDR3 DNA sequence: TGTGCCAGCAGAGGGACATCAAACTATGGCTACACCTTC.

The chain joins TRBV11-2 to TRBJ2-2, with 9 positions matching TRBD1. This CDR3 is built from 18 residues. From germline, CDR1 is SGHAT and CDR2 FQNNGV. The V segment lost 4 bases and the J segment 0 bases; nucleotides outside the gene matches: 9. This CDR3 is CASSSDRGFITNTGELFF. For the CDR3, the DNA is TGTGCCAGCAGCTCCGACAGGGGGTTCATAACGAACACCGGGGAGCTGTTTTTT.

The rearrangement links TRBV7-9 to TRBJ1-5; the match to TRBD1 covers 9 bases. Germline lookup yields CDR1 SEHNR and CDR2 FQNEAQ (reference sequence). The CDR3 runs to 17 residues. V lost 1 base, J lost 1 base, and 5 bases stayed unmatched. CDR3 sequence reads: CASSLGGGQGSNQPQHF. CDR3 DNA sequence: TGTGCCAGCAGCTTAGGTGGAGGACAGGGGAGCAATCAGCCCCAGCATTTT.

The chain links TRBV7-7 to TRBJ2-1; possible D gene TRBD2, 6 bases. Germline CDR1 SSHAT, CDR2 FNYEAQ (reference sequence). This CDR3 is 12 amino acids long. V dropped 2 bases and J dropped 10 bases, with 9 bases sitting between them. CDR3 protein: CASSLLGGEQFF. The CDR3 bases are TGTGCCAGCAGCTTATTGGGGGGAGAGCAGTTCTTC.

The V gene is TRBV2, the J gene TRBJ1-5, with TRBD1 identical over 10 bases. This CDR3 has 18 residues. The V and J ends lost 4 bases and 1 base, in that order; junction bases with no gene match: 10. Germline V gives CDR1 SNHLY, CDR2 FYNNEI. CDR3 sequence reads: CASSGGTGVGGSNQPQHF. DNA for the CDR3: TGTGCCAGCAGTGGGGGGACAGGGGTTGGTGGAAGCAATCAGCCCCAGCATTTT.

The J gene is TRBJ1-5, the V gene TRBV5-5; D uncertain. Trimming removed 1 base from V and 3 bases from J, with 8 bases in between. In germline, CDR1 is SGHKS, CDR2 YYEKEE (reference sequence). This CDR3 comprises 14 residues. The CDR3: CASSLRSDNQPQHF. The CDR3, as DNA: TGTGCCAGCAGCTTGAGGTCAGACAATCAGCCCCAGCATTTT.

The chain carries TRBV5-1 and TRBJ1-1; 8 bases line up with TRBD1. Germline V CDR1 and CDR2: SGHRS, YFSETQ. V lost 3 bases, J lost 8 bases, and 12 bases stayed unmatched. This CDR3 has 15 residues. The CDR3 region is CASSSGGQVGSEAFF. Here the CDR3 DNA reads TGCGCCAGCAGCTCGGGGGGACAGGTGGGCTCCGAAGCTTTCTTT.